A selection of T cell receptor beta chains follows, all from one sample in a study of blood T cells in healthy people across ages. One entry per CDR3 protein, called by TCRdb with MiXCR from the 5' RACE reads. The data show fewer than 900,000 distinct CDR3 sequences, over 45% seen once. The specimen sequenced was blood. The origin of the receptors is a woman aged 55-75 years in good health. The CDR3 runs from the conserved cysteine through the conserved F or W. The D gene is left open where the match is weak. Not all rows give a size; the values are once, few, many and, for expanded clones, a class.

size	J	V	D	DNA	CDR3
NA	TRBJ2-1	TRBV20-1	NA	TGCAGTGCTAGCGGCGGACACTCGTTATCCTACAATGAGCAGTTCTTC	CSASGGHSLSYNEQFF
NA	TRBJ2-5	TRBV3-1	TRBD2	TGTGCCAGCAGCCTACGACTAGCGGGAGCCAAAGAGACCCAGTACTTC	CASSLRLAGAKETQYF
few	TRBJ2-5	TRBV7-2	NA	TGTGCCAGCAGCCCGAGGGGCAGTCTGGAGACCCAGTACTTC	CASSPRGSLETQYF
few	TRBJ2-7	TRBV10-3	TRBD1	TGTGCCATCACGGACAGGGAATTCAACGAGCAGTACTTC	CAITDREFNEQYF
NA	TRBJ2-7	TRBV12-3/TRBV12-4	TRBD2	TGTGCCAGCATCCTTACTCCGGGACTAGCGGGGAACTACGAGCAGTACTTC	CASILTPGLAGNYEQYF
NA	TRBJ2-3	TRBV6-1	NA	TGTGCCAGCAGCTCACTAGGATCGGGCACAGATACGCAGTATTTT	CASSSLGSGTDTQYF
NA	TRBJ2-5	TRBV6-1	TRBD2	TGTGCCAGTGCTAGCGGGGTTTACCAAGAGACCCAGTACTTC	CASASGVYQETQYF
many	TRBJ2-7	TRBV9	NA	TGTGCCAGCAGCGTCAGGGCAGGTCCGTACGAGCAGTACTTC	CASSVRAGPYEQYF
NA	TRBJ1-2	TRBV12-3/TRBV12-4	NA	TGTGCCAGCAGAGCACAGGAGAGCTATGGCTACACCTTC	CASRAQESYGYTF
NA	TRBJ2-5	TRBV7-7	NA	TGTGCTAGCAGCCCCTTCGAGTTAGTGGGACGAGAGACCCAGTACTTC	CASSPFELVGRETQYF
NA	TRBJ1-6	TRBV25-1	NA	TGTGCCAGCAGTGAATGGGCAGGGGTGCAGTCACCCCTCCACTTT	CASSEWAGVQSPLHF
NA	TRBJ2-7	TRBV9	NA	TGTGCCAGCAGCGTAGCCCCCGCAGTGAATTCCTACGAGCAGTACTTC	CASSVAPAVNSYEQYF
NA	TRBJ2-1	TRBV18	NA	TGTGCCAGCTCACCACCGATGGGGGGCTTACGGTATGAGCAGTTCTTC	CASSPPMGGLRYEQFF
NA	TRBJ2-7	TRBV18	TRBD2	TGTGCCAGCTCCTTGACTGGCGGGACTACCTACGAGCAGTACTTC	CASSLTGGTTYEQYF
few	TRBJ2-1	TRBV3-1	NA	TGTGCCAGCAGCCAAGATTACAGTAGCTCCTACAATGAGCAGTTCTTC	CASSQDYSSSYNEQFF
NA	TRBJ2-6	TRBV5-1	TRBD1	TGCGCCAGCAGCTTGGACAGGGGGTTTGGGGCCAACGTCCTGACTTTC	CASSLDRGFGANVLTF
NA	TRBJ2-4	TRBV28	TRBD2	TGTGCCAGCAGTATTACTAGCGTTAGCATTCAGTACTTC	CASSITSVSIQYF
NA	TRBJ2-5	TRBV28	NA	TGTGCCAGCAGTTTATACCCACGGCAGTACTTC	CASSLYPRQYF
NA	TRBJ2-7	TRBV6-2/TRBV6-3	TRBD2	TGTGCCAGCAGTTACATGGCGGGAGCCCTCCCCTACGAGCAGTACTTC	CASSYMAGALPYEQYF
NA	TRBJ1-1	TRBV7-9	NA	TGTGCCGGGGGGGAAGGAACTGAAGCTTTCTTT	CAGGEGTEAFF
few	TRBJ2-5	TRBV7-9	NA	TGTGCCAGCAGCGGAGGGTCCCTAGGGGAGGAGACCCAGTACTTC	CASSGGSLGEETQYF
NA	TRBJ1-4	TRBV28	NA	TGTGCCAGCAGTCCCGGGACCCCGGGGGAAAAACTGTTTTTT	CASSPGTPGEKLFF
few	TRBJ1-1	TRBV5-1	NA	TGCGCCAGCAGCTTTAACAGTCTGAACACTGAAGCTTTCTTT	CASSFNSLNTEAFF
NA	TRBJ2-5	TRBV20-1	NA	TGCAATTCCAAAGAGACCCAGTACTTC	CNSKETQYF
NA	TRBJ2-7	TRBV3-1	TRBD2	TGTGCCAGCAGCCCCAGGTTAGCGGGAACCCCCGACGAGCAGTACTTC	CASSPRLAGTPDEQYF
NA	TRBJ1-2	TRBV4-3	NA	TGCGCCAGCAGCCAAGATAGCCGGACAGCCGGCTACACCTTC	CASSQDSRTAGYTF
NA	TRBJ1-2	TRBV29-1	TRBD1	TGCAGCGATGGACAGGGGGACTATGGCTACACCTTC	CSDGQGDYGYTF
NA	TRBJ1-2	TRBV29-1	NA	TGCAGCGTTTCTCTTCGCACCTTC	CSVSLRTF
few	TRBJ2-7	TRBV3-1	TRBD2	TGTGCCAGCAGCCGAGGACTAGTAAACTACGAGCAGTACTTC	CASSRGLVNYEQYF
NA	TRBJ2-5	TRBV20-1	NA	TGCAGTGCTAGAGTCCGGACCAAGTATGAGCAGTACTTC	CSARVRTKYEQYF
NA	TRBJ1-6	TRBV2	NA	TGTGCCAGCATTAGGACACTCACAAATTCACCCCTCCACTTT	CASIRTLTNSPLHF
NA	TRBJ1-2	TRBV20-1	TRBD1	TGCAGTGCTCCCGGACAGGGGGTCCAAGGCTACACCTTC	CSAPGQGVQGYTF
NA	TRBJ1-5	TRBV27	NA	TGTGCCAGCAGTTTGCGGGCTGGCAATCAGCCCCAGCATTTT	CASSLRAGNQPQHF
NA	TRBJ2-2	TRBV20-1	TRBD1	TGCAGTGCTAGGACAGGGTACCCCGGGGAGCTGTTTTTT	CSARTGYPGELFF
NA	TRBJ2-3	TRBV30	TRBD2	TGTGCCTGGAATCCAGCGGGAGGGCCGGTAGATACGCAGTATTTT	CAWNPAGGPVDTQYF
once	TRBJ1-1	TRBV29-1	TRBD1	TGCAGCGTTGAAGGACAGGGGGCAATTCGCACTGAAGCTTTCTTT	CSVEGQGAIRTEAFF
NA	TRBJ2-5	TRBV7-2	NA	TGTGCCAGCCGCGGGGGCGGCGGGGTAGAGACCCAGTACTTC	CASRGGGGVETQYF
many	TRBJ1-6	TRBV7-2	NA	TGTGCCAGCAGCTTAAACTATAATTCACCCCTCCACTTT	CASSLNYNSPLHF
NA	TRBJ1-2	TRBV9	NA	TGTGCCGGCAGCGTCGACCCTACTAACTATGGCTACACCTTC	CAGSVDPTNYGYTF
NA	TRBJ2-1	TRBV20-1	TRBD2	TGCAGTGCTACATCCCCCCGGGACTACCACAATGAGCAGTTCTTC	CSATSPRDYHNEQFF
NA	TRBJ2-3	TRBV29-1	TRBD1	TGCAGCGTTGCAGGGGGCGTTCTTATAGGTACAGATACGCAGTATTTT	CSVAGGVLIGTDTQYF
once	TRBJ2-5	TRBV3-1	NA	TGTGCCAGCAGGGTACTGGAGACCCAGTACTTC	CASRVLETQYF
few	TRBJ2-7	TRBV7-9	NA	TGTGCCAGCAGCTTAGGATGGCCCCAGCTTGACGAGCAGTACTTC	CASSLGWPQLDEQYF
NA	TRBJ2-3	TRBV29-1	TRBD2	TGCAGCGTCCGCCGCTTCGGGACTAGCGGAGGCACAGATACGCAGTATTTT	CSVRRFGTSGGTDTQYF